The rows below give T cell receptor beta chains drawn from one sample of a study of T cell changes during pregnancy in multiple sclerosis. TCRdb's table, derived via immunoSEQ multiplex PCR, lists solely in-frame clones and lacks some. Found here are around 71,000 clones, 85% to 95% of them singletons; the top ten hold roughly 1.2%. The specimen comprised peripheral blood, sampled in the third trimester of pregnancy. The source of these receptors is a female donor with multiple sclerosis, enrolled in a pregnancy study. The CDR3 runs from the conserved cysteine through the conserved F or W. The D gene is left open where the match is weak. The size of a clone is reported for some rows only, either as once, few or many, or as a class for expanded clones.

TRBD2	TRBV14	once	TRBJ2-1	CASSQDPAGVEQFF	TGTGCCAGCAGCCAAGATCCTGCGGGAGTTGAGCAGTTCTTC
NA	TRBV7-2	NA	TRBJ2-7	CASSDAGTGAYEQYF	TGTGCCAGCAGCGACGCGGGAACAGGGGCCTACGAGCAGTACTTC
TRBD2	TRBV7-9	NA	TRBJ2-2	CASSGLLAGGPTGELFF	TGTGCCAGCAGCGGTCTATTAGCGGGAGGGCCAACCGGGGAGCTGTTTTTT
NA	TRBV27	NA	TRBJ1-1	CASSLSTGNYEAFF	TGTGCCAGCAGTTTATCGACGGGTAACTATGAAGCTTTCTTT
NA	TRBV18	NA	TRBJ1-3	CASSPGQGFGNTIYF	TGTGCCAGCTCACCGGGTCAGGGTTTTGGAAACACCATATATTTT
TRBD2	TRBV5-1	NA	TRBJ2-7	CASSLGLADYEQYF	TGCGCCAGCAGCTTGGGTCTAGCGGACTACGAGCAGTACTTC
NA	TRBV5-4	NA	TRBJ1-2	CASSPTSGYGYTF	TGTGCCAGCAGCCCTACCTCAGGGTATGGCTACACCTTC
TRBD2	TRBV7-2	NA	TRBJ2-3	CASSPWGGYETQYF	TGTGCCAGCAGCCCATGGGGGGGGTATGAGACGCAGTATTTT
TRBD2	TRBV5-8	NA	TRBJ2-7	CASSKGLAGIYEQYF	TGTGCCAGCAGCAAAGGACTAGCGGGGATCTACGAGCAGTACTTC
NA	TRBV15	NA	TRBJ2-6	CATSRTGDGANVLTF	TGTGCCACCAGCAGGACGGGTGATGGGGCCAACGTCCTGACTTTC
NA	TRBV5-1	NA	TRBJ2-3	CASSLGQGSDTQYF	TGCGCCAGCAGCTTGGGGCAGGGAAGCGATACGCAGTATTTT
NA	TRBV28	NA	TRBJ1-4	CATHGTADEKLFF	TGTGCCACGCACGGGACTGCCGATGAAAAACTGTTTTTT
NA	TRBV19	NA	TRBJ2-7	CASSIDTGTKSYEQYF	TGTGCCAGTAGTATAGACACCGGGACAAAGTCCTACGAGCAGTACTTC
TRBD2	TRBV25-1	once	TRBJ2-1	CAGSGSTSGISYNEQFF	TGTGCCGGCAGTGGTTCAACTAGCGGGATTTCCTACAATGAGCAGTTCTTC
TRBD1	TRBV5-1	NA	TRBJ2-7	CASSSNQGAAYEQYF	TGCGCCAGCAGCTCCAACCAGGGGGCAGCCTACGAGCAGTACTTC
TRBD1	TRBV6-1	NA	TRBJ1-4	CASSPTGTNEKLFF	TGTGCCAGCAGCCCGACAGGGACGAATGAAAAACTGTTTTTT
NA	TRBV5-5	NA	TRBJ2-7	CASSMQTGGDEQYF	TGTGCCAGCAGCATGCAGACCGGCGGGGACGAGCAGTACTTC
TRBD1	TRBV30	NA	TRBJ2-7	CAWSVFPTGGPYEQYF	TGTGCCTGGAGTGTATTCCCGACAGGGGGCCCCTACGAGCAGTACTTC
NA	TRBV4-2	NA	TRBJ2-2	CASSQEIRSTGELFF	TGTGCCAGCAGCCAAGAGATTAGAAGCACCGGGGAGCTGTTTTTT
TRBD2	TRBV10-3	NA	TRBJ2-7	CAIKRTSGTSEQYF	TGTGCCATCAAAAGGACTAGCGGGACTAGCGAGCAGTACTTC
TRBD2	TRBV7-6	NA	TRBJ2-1	CASSRTASGRPDEQFF	TGTGCCAGCAGCCGGACGGCTAGCGGGAGGCCGGATGAGCAGTTCTTC
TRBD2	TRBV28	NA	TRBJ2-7	CASSHWRETSYEQYF	TGTGCCAGCAGTCACTGGCGGGAGACTTCCTACGAGCAGTACTTC
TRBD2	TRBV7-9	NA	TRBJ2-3	CASSLGGRTDTQYF	TGTGCCAGCAGCTTGGGGGGGAGGACAGATACGCAGTATTTT
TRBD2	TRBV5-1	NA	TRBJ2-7	CASSFWTSGSSYEQYF	TGCGCCAGCAGCTTCTGGACTAGCGGGAGCTCCTACGAGCAGTACTTC
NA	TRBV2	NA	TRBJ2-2	CASRARENTGELFF	TGTGCCAGCAGGGCCCGGGAGAACACCGGGGAGCTGTTTTTT
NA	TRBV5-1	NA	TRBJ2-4	CASRGTPTVGKNIQYF	TGCGCCAGCAGAGGGACTCCCACAGTGGGCAAAAACATTCAGTACTTC
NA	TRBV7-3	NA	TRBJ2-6	CASSFLSGSGANVLTF	TGTGCCAGCAGCTTTCTTTCAGGGTCTGGGGCCAACGTCCTGACTTTC
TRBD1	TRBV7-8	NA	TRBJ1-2	CASSPDRGGSNYGYTF	TGTGCCAGCAGCCCGGACAGGGGGGGCTCTAACTATGGCTACACCTTC
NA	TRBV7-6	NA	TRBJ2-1	CASSYRAGRSYNEQFF	TGTGCCAGCAGCTATCGTGCGGGCCGCTCCTACAATGAGCAGTTCTTC
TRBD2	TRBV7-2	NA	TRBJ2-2	CASSLSSGVTGELFF	TGTGCCAGCAGCTTATCTAGCGGGGTGACCGGGGAGCTGTTTTTT
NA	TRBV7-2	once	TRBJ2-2	CASSDRGSGELFF	TGTGCCAGCAGCGACCGGGGTTCCGGGGAGCTGTTTTTT
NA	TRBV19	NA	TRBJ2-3	CASSIRVGTGAFDTQYF	TGTGCCAGTAGTATTCGCGTGGGTACGGGAGCTTTCGATACGCAGTATTTT
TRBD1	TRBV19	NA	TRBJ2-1	CASSIITGGYNEQFF	TGTGCCAGTAGCATAATAACAGGGGGTTACAATGAGCAGTTCTTC
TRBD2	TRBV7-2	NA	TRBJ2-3	CASSLEGGRTTDTQYF	TGTGCCAGCAGCTTAGAGGGCGGGAGAACCACAGATACGCAGTATTTT
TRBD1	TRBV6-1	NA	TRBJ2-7	CASSENPGQGYEQYF	TGTGCCAGCAGTGAAAACCCGGGACAGGGGTACGAGCAGTACTTC
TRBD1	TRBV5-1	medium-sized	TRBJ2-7	CASSAWDSSSYEQYF	TGCGCCAGCAGCGCCTGGGACAGCAGCTCCTACGAGCAGTACTTC
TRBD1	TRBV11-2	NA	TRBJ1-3	CASSPGTGLNTIYF	TGTGCCAGCAGCCCTGGGACAGGATTAAACACCATATATTTT
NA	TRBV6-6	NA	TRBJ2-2	CASSPSAGELFF	TGTGCCAGCAGTCCGAGTGCCGGGGAGCTGTTTTTT
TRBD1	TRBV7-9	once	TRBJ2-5	CASSLGTVQETQYF	TGTGCCAGCAGCCTCGGGACAGTCCAAGAGACCCAGTACTTC
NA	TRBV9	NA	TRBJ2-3	CASSGGGGISTDTQYF	TGTGCCAGCAGCGGGGGAGGCGGGATTAGCACAGATACGCAGTATTTT
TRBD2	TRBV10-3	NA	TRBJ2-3	CAISTSGGHTDTQYF	TGTGCCATTTCGACTAGCGGGGGACACACAGATACGCAGTATTTT
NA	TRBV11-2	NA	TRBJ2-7	CASSPLSYEQYF	TGTGCCAGCAGCCCCCTCTCCTACGAGCAGTACTTC
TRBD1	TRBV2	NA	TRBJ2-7	CASSRSPGQGYEQYF	TGTGCCAGCAGTCGGAGCCCGGGACAGGGCTACGAGCAGTACTTC
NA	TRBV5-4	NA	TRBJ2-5	CASSPGQSQETQYF	TGTGCCAGCAGCCCTGGACAGTCACAAGAGACCCAGTACTTC
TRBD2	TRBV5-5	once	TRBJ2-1	CASSLDPGGYNEQFF	TGTGCCAGCAGCTTGGACCCGGGGGGCTACAATGAGCAGTTCTTC
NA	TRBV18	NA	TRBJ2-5	CASSPAFTTPLQETQYF	TGTGCCAGCTCACCAGCTTTTACGACACCCCTTCAAGAGACCCAGTACTTC
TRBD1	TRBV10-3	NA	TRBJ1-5	CAISIDRGSDQPQHF	TGTGCCATCAGTATCGACAGGGGCAGCGATCAGCCCCAGCATTTT
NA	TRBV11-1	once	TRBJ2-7	CASSLAEGYEQYF	TGTGCCAGCAGCTTAGCGGAGGGCTACGAGCAGTACTTC
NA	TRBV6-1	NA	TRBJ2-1	CASSPSISYNEQFF	TGTGCCAGCAGCCCCTCCATCAGCTACAATGAGCAGTTCTTC
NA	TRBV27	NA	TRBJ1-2	CASSLEQGNYGYTF	TGTGCCAGCAGTCTCGAACAGGGCAACTATGGCTACACCTTC
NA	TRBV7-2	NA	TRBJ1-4	CASSLDREDEKLFF	TGTGCCAGCAGCTTGGACCGGGAGGATGAAAAACTGTTTTTT
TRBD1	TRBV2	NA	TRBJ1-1	CASRGQGGTEAFF	TGTGCCAGCAGGGGACAGGGGGGGACTGAAGCTTTCTTT
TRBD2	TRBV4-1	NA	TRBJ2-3	CASSQGTSGTTDTQYF	TGCGCCAGCAGCCAAGGGACTAGCGGGACTACAGATACGCAGTATTTT